Shown below are 27 T cell receptor beta chains from a single sample sequenced in a study of OX40 agonist ivuxolimab in advanced cancers. The method behind the library was the immunoSEQ multiplex PCR assay. The source is immuneACCESS, and TCRdb retained only in-frame sequences with V and J called. Part of the clones is not carried over; for the studies checked, unresolved V genes explain less than half of this, and the remainder is unexplained. The sample table lists 25,000 to 35,000 clones, around 84% of them with a count of one. The top ten clonotypes cover roughly 21% of the sample. The sequencing here drew on CD4+ or CD8+ T cells sorted from blood, taken in a trial of the OX40 agonist ivuxolimab. These receptors came from an adult with an advanced solid tumor such as melanoma, head and neck, liver or kidney cancer.

V usage is TRBV30 and J usage is TRBJ2-1, with D hard to call. Germline-derived CDR1 and CDR2 are GTSNPN and SVGIG (reference sequence). This CDR3 has 10 residues. Trimming took 5 bases from V and 9 from J, leaving 8 bases between them. This CDR3 reads CAWDKGEQFF. The DNA for the CDR3 is TGTGCCTGGGACAAAGGTGAGCAGTTCTTC.

CDR3 sequence: CASSLSYSLAKNIQYF. The CDR3 nucleotides are TGTGCCAGCAGTTTATCTTATTCCCTAGCCAAAAACATTCAGTACTTC. The chain couples TRBV27 to TRBJ2-4; D unclear. The CDR3 sequence is 16 residues long. V was pared by 0 bases and J by 0 bases, with 9 bases between. Germline CDR1 and CDR2: MNHEY and SMNVEV (reference sequence).

There are a few counts of this clone. The chain is built from TRBV28 and TRBJ2-5; TRBD1 agrees at 8 bases. From germline, CDR1 is MDHEN and CDR2 SYDVKM. The CDR3 covers 13 residues. The ends lost 5 bases at V and 5 bases at J; junction bases unmatched: 4. CDR3 amino acids: CASSAGGRETQYF. Here the CDR3 DNA reads TGTGCCAGCAGTGCAGGGGGCAGGGAGACCCAGTACTTC.

V gene TRBV11-2 combines with J gene TRBJ2-7; D is uncertain. Germline values: CDR1 SGHAT, CDR2 FQNNGV. V lost 3 bases and J lost 5, with 8 bases in between. The CDR3 has 12 residues. This CDR3 reads CASSLGSNEQYF. The CDR3 DNA is TGTGCCAGCAGCTTGGGGTCCAACGAGCAGTACTTC.

This sequence joins TRBV19 and TRBJ1-6; maybe TRBD1 (6 bases). CDR1 is LNHDA, CDR2 SQIVND, per germline (reference sequence). The CDR3 loop spans 13 amino acids. V lost 11 bases to trimming and J lost 5 bases, with 13 bases between them. The CDR3, as DNA: TGTGCCTGTGGCGGGGGCAATAATTCACCCCTCCACTTT. Its translation is CACGGGNNSPLHF. Drawing the rest from reference TRBV19 and TRBJ1-6, the complete variable domain is DGGITQSPKYLFRKEGQNVTLSCEQNLNHDAMYWYRQDPGQGLRLIYYSQIVNDFQKGDIAEGYSVSREKKESFPLTVTSAQKNPTAFYLCACGGGNNSPLHFGNGTRLTVT.

Written as DNA, the CDR3 is TGTGCCAGCACCTTACTCAGGGATCAGCCCCAGCATTTT. This translates into CASTLLRDQPQHF. This chain uses TRBV28 with TRBJ1-5; TRBD1 is a possible D gene (5 bases). The CDR3 covers 13 residues. Germline V gene data show CDR1 as MDHEN and CDR2 as SYDVKM. Between the trimmed V and J ends, which lost 7 bases and 5 bases, there was a span of 12 bases.

The chain has TRBV5-1 and TRBJ2-3; D unresolved. V dropped 5 bases and J dropped 0 bases, with 19 bases sitting between them. CDR3 length equals 17 residues. Germline V gives CDR1 SGHRS, CDR2 YFSETQ. CDR3 amino acids: CASRSSPTFSSTDTQYF. The CDR3 coding sequence is TGCGCCAGCAGATCTTCTCCTACATTCTCTAGCACAGATACGCAGTATTTT.

This chain connects TRBV11-2 to TRBJ2-7, with D possibly being TRBD2 (5 bases). Trimming took off 4 bases at V and 2 bases at J, with 15 bases between the two ends. Germline CDR1 is SGHAT and CDR2 is FQNNGV. The CDR3 has 15 amino acids. CDR3 DNA: TGTGCCAGCAGCTCGGCCCCCGGGATCGCCTACGAGCAGTACTTC. This sequence encodes CASSSAPGIAYEQYF.

The chain has TRBV19 and TRBJ2-3; weak D call: TRBD2 (5 bases). The CDR3 is 17 residues long. V shed 4 bases and J shed 0 bases, with 17 bases lying between them. Germline values: CDR1 LNHDA, CDR2 SQIVND (reference sequence). The CDR3 bases are TGTGCCAGTAGTACCCCCTGGGAGCGCTCTAGCACAGATACGCAGTATTTT. This codes for CASSTPWERSSTDTQYF. Using reference TRBV19 and TRBJ2-3 for the parts outside the CDR3, the full variable domain is DGGITQSPKYLFRKEGQNVTLSCEQNLNHDAMYWYRQDPGQGLRLIYYSQIVNDFQKGDIAEGYSVSREKKESFPLTVTSAQKNPTAFYLCASSTPWERSSTDTQYFGPGTRLTVL.

The CDR3 is CASSDRGFDEQYF. CDR3 nucleotides: TGTGCCAGCAGCGACAGGGGATTTGACGAGCAGTACTTC. The gene calls are TRBV7-9 and TRBJ2-7; TRBD1 matches 8 bases. V lost 5 bases, J lost 5 bases, and 5 bases stayed unmatched. The CDR3 consists of 13 residues. The germline V gene has CDR1 SEHNR and CDR2 FQNEAQ (reference sequence). Drawing the rest from reference TRBV7-9 and TRBJ2-7, the complete variable domain is DTGVSQNPRHKITKRGQNVTFRCDPISEHNRLYWYRQTLGQGPEFLTYFQNEAQLEKSRLLSDRFSAERPKGSFSTLEIQRTEQGDSAMYLCASSDRGFDEQYFGPGTRLTVT.

V is TRBV7-3 and J is TRBJ2-5; no firm D call. Germline V gene lookup returns CDR1 SGHTA and CDR2 FQGTGA. The CDR3 has 13 amino acids. The V end was cut by 5 bases, the J end by 1 base, with 8 bases between. CDR3 sequence: CASSPTLQETQYF. DNA of the CDR3: TGTGCCAGCAGCCCTACGCTCCAAGAGACCCAGTACTTC.

The count of this clone is one. The chain joins TRBV7-2 to TRBJ2-3, with 13 bases that match TRBD2. The germline CDR1 and CDR2 sequences are SGHTA and FQGNSA. Unmatched junction bases numbered 6, after V lost 7 bases and J lost 5 bases. This CDR3 is built from 15 residues. The DNA for the CDR3 is TGTGCCAGCACCCGGACTAGCGGGGGAGGAGATACGCAGTATTTT. Its translation: CASTRTSGGGDTQYF.

The genes are TRBV4-1 and TRBJ2-5; no definite D call. The CDR3 covers 15 residues. V was pared by 0 bases and J by 5 bases, with 13 bases between. Germline CDR1 and CDR2: MGHRA and YSYEKL. Here the CDR3 DNA reads TGCGCCAGCAGCCAAGAATTCGTTTCGGAGGAGACCCAGTACTTC. As protein: CASSQEFVSEETQYF.

The chain employs TRBV19 and TRBJ1-1; possible D gene TRBD1, 5 bases. The CDR3 contains 14 residues. The germline gives CDR1 LNHDA, CDR2 SQIVND (reference sequence). With 6 bases removed from V and 0 bases from J, the gap between germline ends came to 11 bases. DNA for the CDR3: TGTGCCAGTAGGGGACGATGGCTGAACACTGAAGCTTTCTTT. Its translation is CASRGRWLNTEAFF.

The rearrangement joins TRBV11-2 to TRBJ2-7; TRBD1 matches at 11 bases. The CDR3 runs 15 residues. From germline, CDR1 is SGHAT and CDR2 FQNNGV. Trimming removed 6 bases from V and 3 bases from J; junction bases left unmatched: 7. Here the CDR3 reads CASSYSGTGGYEQYF. CDR3 nucleotides: TGTGCCAGCAGTTACTCCGGGACAGGGGGCTACGAGCAGTACTTC.

In DNA form, the CDR3 reads TGTGCCAGCAGTGAGGGAGTGCTTAGCAATCAGCCCCAGCATTTT. It is translated as CASSEGVLSNQPQHF. The gene calls are TRBV2 and TRBJ1-5; D gene unclear. Per the germline V gene, CDR1 is SNHLY and CDR2 is FYNNEI. The CDR3 contains 15 residues. Trimming removed 3 bases at V and 0 bases at J, with 9 bases between. The whole variable domain, filled in from reference TRBV2 and TRBJ1-5, reads EPEVTQTPSHQVTQMGQEVILRCVPISNHLYFYWYRQILGQKVEFLVSFYNNEISEKSEIFDDQFSVERPDGSNFTLKIRSTKLEDSAMYFCASSEGVLSNQPQHFGDGTRLSIL.

This clone was observed a handful of times. V gene TRBV6-1 combines with J gene TRBJ2-7, with D possibly matching TRBD1 (6 bases). V gave up 2 bases and J gave up 3 bases, with 14 bases separating them. The CDR3 is 15 residues long. Germline V gene lookup returns CDR1 MNHNS and CDR2 SASEGT. CDR3 bases: TGTGCCAGCAGTGAACTACAGGGTGATCTCTACGAGCAGTACTTC. Amino acid sequence: CASSELQGDLYEQYF.

DNA of the CDR3: TGTGCCAGCAGCGACGGGACAGGAGGGTCACCCCTCCACTTT. The encoded protein is CASSDGTGGSPLHF. The rearrangement links TRBV7-6 to TRBJ1-6; 8 bases line up with TRBD1. The V gene's germline CDR1 is SGHVS and CDR2 FNYEAQ. V was pared by 5 bases and J by 10 bases, with 7 bases of the junction left unmatched. CDR3 length equals 14 residues.

The rearrangement joins TRBV27 to TRBJ1-2, with 8 bases lining up with TRBD1. The CDR3 is 15 amino acids. Germline trimming cut 2 bases from V and 3 bases from J; bases unmatched to any gene: 5. Germline V gives CDR1 MNHEY, CDR2 SMNVEV (reference sequence). The CDR3 DNA sequence: TGTGCCAGCAGTTTAGGGACAGGAACTGACTATGGCTACACCTTC. Encoded protein: CASSLGTGTDYGYTF.

The chain is built from TRBV27 and TRBJ2-7; 9 bases are a match to TRBD2. This CDR3 is 15 amino acids long. With V trimmed by 4 bases and J by 4 bases, 8 bases remained unmatched. Germline values: CDR1 MNHEY, CDR2 SMNVEV (reference sequence). The chain's CDR3 is CASSSSGTSSYEQYF. DNA for the CDR3: TGTGCCAGCAGTTCTTCCGGGACTAGCAGTTACGAGCAGTACTTC.

A single count supports this clone. The chain couples TRBV27 to TRBJ1-1; 7 bases agree with TRBD1. The CDR3 is 15 residues long. Germline V CDR1 and CDR2: MNHEY, SMNVEV (reference sequence). V lost 0 bases, J lost 7 bases, and 8 bases stayed unmatched. The CDR3 spells CASSLSIEDRNEAFF. CDR3 DNA: TGTGCCAGCAGTTTATCGATCGAGGACAGGAATGAAGCTTTCTTT.

This chain links TRBV5-4 with TRBJ2-1; no definite D call. Trimming removed 4 bases at V and 0 bases at J, with 11 bases between. Per the germline V gene, CDR1 is SGHNT and CDR2 is YYREEE (reference sequence). The length of the CDR3 is 15 residues. CDR3: CASSPVRSSYNEQFF. The DNA of the CDR3 is TGTGCCAGCAGCCCCGTAAGGAGCTCCTACAATGAGCAGTTCTTC.

V gene TRBV9 combines with J gene TRBJ1-1; 7 bases align to TRBD1. The CDR3 sequence is 15 residues long. Per the germline V gene, CDR1 is SGDLS and CDR2 is YYNGEE. With 3 bases clipped from V and 4 bases from J, the junction kept 9 bases outside the gene matches. Here the CDR3 reads CASSGLGTEGTEAFF. CDR3 DNA sequence: TGTGCCAGCAGCGGATTAGGGACAGAGGGCACTGAAGCTTTCTTT.

The V gene is TRBV6-1, the J gene TRBJ1-5, with D possibly matching TRBD1 (5 bases). CDR1 and CDR2 (germline): MNHNS, SASEGT. The CDR3 is 15 amino acids. V lost 3 bases to trimming and J lost 1 base, with 10 bases between them. For the CDR3, the DNA is TGTGCCAGCAGTGAGACGGGGGGAAGCAATCAGCCCCAGCATTTT. It encodes CASSETGGSNQPQHF.

This chain uses TRBV7-2 with TRBJ1-1; no clear D gene. This CDR3 is 13 amino acids long. The germline V and J ends were trimmed by 2 bases and 8 bases, with 12 bases remaining between them. Germline V gene data show CDR1 as SGHTA and CDR2 as FQGNSA. This CDR3 reads CASSLNSGPEAFF. The CDR3 nucleotides are TGTGCCAGCAGCTTAAACAGCGGACCCGAAGCTTTCTTT.

This clone qualifies as medium-sized. This rearrangement joins TRBV19 to TRBJ2-2; D is unresolved. Trimming removed 6 bases from V and 0 bases from J, with 5 bases in between. CDR1 is LNHDA, CDR2 SQIVND, per germline (reference sequence). CDR3 length: 13 residues. The CDR3 bases are TGTGCCAGTAGGGAGCCGAACACCGGGGAGCTGTTTTTT. Its protein product is CASREPNTGELFF.

The chain joins TRBV28 to TRBJ2-3; TRBD2 agrees at 13 bases. The V and J ends lost 5 bases and 0 bases, in that order; junction bases with no gene match: 8. The CDR3 sequence is 18 residues long. Germline loops: CDR1 MDHEN, CDR2 SYDVKM. The CDR3 DNA follows: TGTGCCAGCAGTATCCTCGGGACTAGCGGGAAGAGCACAGATACGCAGTATTTT. It translates to CASSILGTSGKSTDTQYF.